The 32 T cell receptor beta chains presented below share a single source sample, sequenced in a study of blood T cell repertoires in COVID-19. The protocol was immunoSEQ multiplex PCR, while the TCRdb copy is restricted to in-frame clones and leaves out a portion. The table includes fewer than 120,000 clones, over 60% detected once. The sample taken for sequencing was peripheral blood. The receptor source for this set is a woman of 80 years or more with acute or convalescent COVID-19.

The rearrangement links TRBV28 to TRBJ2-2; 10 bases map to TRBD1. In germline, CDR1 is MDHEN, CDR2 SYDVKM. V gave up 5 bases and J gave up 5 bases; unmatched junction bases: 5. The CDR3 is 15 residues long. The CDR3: CASSPGTGVTGELFF. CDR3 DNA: TGTGCCAGCAGTCCCGGGACAGGGGTAACCGGGGAGCTGTTTTTT.

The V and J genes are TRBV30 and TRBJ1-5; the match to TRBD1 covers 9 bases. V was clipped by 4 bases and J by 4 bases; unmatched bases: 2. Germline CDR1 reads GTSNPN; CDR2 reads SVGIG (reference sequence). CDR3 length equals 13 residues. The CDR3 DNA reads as TGTGCCTGGAAAGGACAGGGGAATCAGCCCCAGCATTTT. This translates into CAWKGQGNQPQHF. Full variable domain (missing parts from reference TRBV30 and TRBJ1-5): SQTIHQWPATLVQPVGSPLSLECTVEGTSNPNLYWYRQAAGRGLQLLFYSVGIGQISSEVPQNLSASRPQDRQFILSSKKLLLSDSGFYLCAWKGQGNQPQHFGDGTRLSIL.

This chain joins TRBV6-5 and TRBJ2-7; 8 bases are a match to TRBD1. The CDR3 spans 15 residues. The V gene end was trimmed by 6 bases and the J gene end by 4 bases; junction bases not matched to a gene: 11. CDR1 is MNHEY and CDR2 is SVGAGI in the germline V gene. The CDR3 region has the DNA TGTGCCAGCAGAGATCTCTCAGGGGGCGGGTACGAGCAGTACTTC. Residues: CASRDLSGGGYEQYF.

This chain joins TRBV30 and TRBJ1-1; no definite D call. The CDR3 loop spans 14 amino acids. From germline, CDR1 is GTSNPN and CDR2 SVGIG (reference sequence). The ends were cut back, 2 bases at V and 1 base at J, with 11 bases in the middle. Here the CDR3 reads CAWSPRGGNTEAFF. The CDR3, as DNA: TGTGCCTGGAGTCCTAGAGGAGGGAACACTGAAGCTTTCTTT.

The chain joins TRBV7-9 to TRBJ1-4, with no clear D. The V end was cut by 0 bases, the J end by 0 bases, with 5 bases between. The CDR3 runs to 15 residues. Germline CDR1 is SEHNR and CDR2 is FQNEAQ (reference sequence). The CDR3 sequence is CASSLALTTNEKLFF. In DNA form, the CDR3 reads TGTGCCAGCAGCTTAGCACTAACAACTAATGAAAAACTGTTTTTT.

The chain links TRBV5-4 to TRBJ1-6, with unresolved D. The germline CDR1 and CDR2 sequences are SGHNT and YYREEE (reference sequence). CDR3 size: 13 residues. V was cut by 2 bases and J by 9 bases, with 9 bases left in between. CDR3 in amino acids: CASSFERSSPLHF. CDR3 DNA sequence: TGTGCCAGCAGCTTTGAACGGTCTTCACCCCTCCACTTT.

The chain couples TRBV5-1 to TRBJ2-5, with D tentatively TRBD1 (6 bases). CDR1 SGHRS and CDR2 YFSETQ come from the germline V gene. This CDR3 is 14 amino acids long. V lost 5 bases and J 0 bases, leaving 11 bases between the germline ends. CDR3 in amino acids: CASSPGTHQETQYF. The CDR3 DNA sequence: TGCGCCAGCAGTCCCGGGACACACCAAGAGACCCAGTACTTC.

The CDR3 region is CATSAGSSPYGYTF. DNA of the CDR3: TGTGCCACCAGCGCGGGATCCTCCCCCTATGGCTACACCTTC. The rearrangement uses TRBV24-1 and TRBJ1-2; D not certain. In germline, CDR1 is KGHDR, CDR2 SFDVKD. Between the trimmed V and J ends, which lost 7 bases and 4 bases, there was a span of 15 bases. The CDR3 runs 14 residues.

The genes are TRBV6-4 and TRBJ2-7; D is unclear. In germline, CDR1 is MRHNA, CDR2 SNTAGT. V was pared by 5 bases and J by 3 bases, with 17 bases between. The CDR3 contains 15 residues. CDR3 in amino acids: CASSPMRRRYYEQYF. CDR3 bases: TGTGCCAGCAGTCCCATGCGGCGGCGTTACTACGAGCAGTACTTC.

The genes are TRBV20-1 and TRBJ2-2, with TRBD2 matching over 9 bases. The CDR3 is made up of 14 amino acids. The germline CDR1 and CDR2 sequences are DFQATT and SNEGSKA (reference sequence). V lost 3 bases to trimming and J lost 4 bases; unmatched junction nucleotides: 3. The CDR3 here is CSASGSGSTGELFF. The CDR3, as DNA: TGCAGTGCTAGTGGTAGCGGGAGCACCGGGGAGCTGTTTTTT.

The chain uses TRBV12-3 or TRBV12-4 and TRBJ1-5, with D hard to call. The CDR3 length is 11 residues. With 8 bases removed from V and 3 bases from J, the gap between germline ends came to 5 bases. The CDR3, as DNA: TGTGCCAGCGGCCCCAATCAGCCCCAGCATTTT. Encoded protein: CASGPNQPQHF.

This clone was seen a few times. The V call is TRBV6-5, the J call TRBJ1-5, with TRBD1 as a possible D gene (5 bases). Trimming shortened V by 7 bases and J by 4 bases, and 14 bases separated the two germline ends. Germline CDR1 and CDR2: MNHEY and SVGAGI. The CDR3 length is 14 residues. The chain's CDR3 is CASTRTQGNQPQHF. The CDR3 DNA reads TGTGCCAGCACCCGGACCCAGGGAAATCAGCCCCAGCATTTT.

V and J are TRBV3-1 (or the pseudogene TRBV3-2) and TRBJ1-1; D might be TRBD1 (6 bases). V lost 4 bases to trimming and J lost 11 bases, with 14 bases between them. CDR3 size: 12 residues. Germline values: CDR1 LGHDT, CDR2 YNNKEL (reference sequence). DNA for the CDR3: TGTGCCAGCAGCCTTTCCAGGGGAGAGGCTTTCTTT. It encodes CASSLSRGEAFF.

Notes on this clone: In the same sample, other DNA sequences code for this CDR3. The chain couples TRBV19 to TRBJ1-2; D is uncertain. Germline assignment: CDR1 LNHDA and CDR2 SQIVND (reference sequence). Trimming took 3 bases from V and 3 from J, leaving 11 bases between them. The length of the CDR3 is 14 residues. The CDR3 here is CASSIRGGDYGYTF. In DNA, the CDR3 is TGTGCCAGTAGTATTCGGGGAGGAGACTATGGCTACACCTTC.

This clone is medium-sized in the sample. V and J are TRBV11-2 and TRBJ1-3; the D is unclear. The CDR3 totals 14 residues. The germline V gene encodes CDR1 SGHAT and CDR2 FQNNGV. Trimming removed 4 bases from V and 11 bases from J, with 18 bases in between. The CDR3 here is CASSSGLRGSAIYF. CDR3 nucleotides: TGTGCCAGCAGCTCGGGCCTTCGAGGGAGTGCCATATATTTT.

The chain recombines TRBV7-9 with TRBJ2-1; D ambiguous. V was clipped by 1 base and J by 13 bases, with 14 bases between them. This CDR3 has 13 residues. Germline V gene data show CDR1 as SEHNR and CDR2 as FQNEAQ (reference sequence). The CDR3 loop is CASSLGRSSLQFF. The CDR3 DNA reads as TGTGCCAGCAGCTTAGGGCGGTCCTCCCTACAGTTCTTC.

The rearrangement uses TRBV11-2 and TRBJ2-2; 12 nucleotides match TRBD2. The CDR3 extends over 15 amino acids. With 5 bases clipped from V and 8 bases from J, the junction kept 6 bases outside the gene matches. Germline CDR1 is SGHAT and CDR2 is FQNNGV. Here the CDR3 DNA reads TGTGCCAGCAGCCTGACTAGCGGGAGATGGGGGGAGCTGTTTTTT. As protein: CASSLTSGRWGELFF.

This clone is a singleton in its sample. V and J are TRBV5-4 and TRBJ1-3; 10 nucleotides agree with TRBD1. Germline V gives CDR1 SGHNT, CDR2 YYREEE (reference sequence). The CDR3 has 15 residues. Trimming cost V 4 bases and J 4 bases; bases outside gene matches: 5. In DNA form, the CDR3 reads TGTGCCAGCAGCAGGACAGGGGGATTCGGAAACACCATATATTTT. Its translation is CASSRTGGFGNTIYF.

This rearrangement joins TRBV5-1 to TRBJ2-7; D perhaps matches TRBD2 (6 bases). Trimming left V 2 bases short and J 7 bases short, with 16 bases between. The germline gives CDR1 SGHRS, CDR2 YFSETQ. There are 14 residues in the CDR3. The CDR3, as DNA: TGCGCCAGCAGCTTAGGGACGGAGGGTGTGGAGCAGTACTTC. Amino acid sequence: CASSLGTEGVEQYF.

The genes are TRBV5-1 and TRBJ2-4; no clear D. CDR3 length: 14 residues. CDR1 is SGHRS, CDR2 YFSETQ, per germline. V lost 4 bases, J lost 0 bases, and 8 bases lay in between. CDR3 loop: CASSLGVAKNIQYF. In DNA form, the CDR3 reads TGCGCCAGCAGCCTAGGCGTAGCCAAAAACATTCAGTACTTC.

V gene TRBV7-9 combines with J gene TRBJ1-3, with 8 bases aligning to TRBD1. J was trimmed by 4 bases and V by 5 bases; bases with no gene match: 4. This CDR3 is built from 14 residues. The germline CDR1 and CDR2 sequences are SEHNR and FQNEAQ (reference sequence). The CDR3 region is CASSRTGTGNTIYF. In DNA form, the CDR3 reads TGTGCCAGCAGCCGGACAGGGACGGGAAACACCATATATTTT.

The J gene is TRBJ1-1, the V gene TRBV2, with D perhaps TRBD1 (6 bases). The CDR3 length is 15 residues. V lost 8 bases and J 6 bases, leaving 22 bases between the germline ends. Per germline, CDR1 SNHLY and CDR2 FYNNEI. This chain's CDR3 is CASARYRVTNSEAFF. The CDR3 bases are TGTGCCAGCGCACGTTACAGGGTAACAAACTCTGAAGCTTTCTTT.

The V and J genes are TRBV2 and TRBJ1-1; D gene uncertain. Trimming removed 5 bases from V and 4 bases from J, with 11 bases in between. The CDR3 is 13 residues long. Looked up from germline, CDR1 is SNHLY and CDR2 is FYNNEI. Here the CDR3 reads CASSIQRGTEAFF. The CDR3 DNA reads TGTGCCAGCAGTATACAGCGGGGCACTGAAGCTTTCTTT.

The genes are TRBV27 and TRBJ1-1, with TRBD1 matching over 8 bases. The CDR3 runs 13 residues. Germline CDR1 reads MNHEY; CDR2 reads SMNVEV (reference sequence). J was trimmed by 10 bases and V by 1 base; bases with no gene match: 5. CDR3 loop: CASSLFAGGRAFF. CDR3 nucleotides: TGTGCCAGCAGTTTATTTGCAGGGGGCAGAGCTTTCTTT.

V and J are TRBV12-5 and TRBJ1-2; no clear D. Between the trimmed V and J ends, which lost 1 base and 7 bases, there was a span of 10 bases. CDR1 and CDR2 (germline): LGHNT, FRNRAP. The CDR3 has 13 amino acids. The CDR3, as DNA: TGTGCTAGTGGTTTGGGGGAGAGCTTTGGCTACACCTTC. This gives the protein CASGLGESFGYTF.

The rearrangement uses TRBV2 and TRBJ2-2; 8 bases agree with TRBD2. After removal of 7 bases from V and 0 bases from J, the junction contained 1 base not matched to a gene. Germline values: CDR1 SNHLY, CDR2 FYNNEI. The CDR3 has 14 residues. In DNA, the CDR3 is TGTGCCAGCAATAGCGGGGCGAACACCGGGGAGCTGTTTTTT. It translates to CASNSGANTGELFF.

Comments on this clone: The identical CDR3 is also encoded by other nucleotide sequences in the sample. Written as DNA, the CDR3 is TGTGCCAGCAGCTCCTCTAACTATGGCTACACCTTC. Translated: CASSSSNYGYTF. V gene TRBV7-9 combines with J gene TRBJ1-2; unclear D gene. CDR1 SEHNR and CDR2 FQNEAQ come from the germline V gene (reference sequence). This CDR3 comprises 12 residues. The V end was cut by 4 bases, the J end by 0 bases, with 3 bases between.

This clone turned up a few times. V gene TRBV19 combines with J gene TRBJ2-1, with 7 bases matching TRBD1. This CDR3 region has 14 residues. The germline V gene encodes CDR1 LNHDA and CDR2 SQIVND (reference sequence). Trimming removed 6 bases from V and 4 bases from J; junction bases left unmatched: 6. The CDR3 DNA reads TGTGCCAGTAGGGAATCAGGGGGTTACAATGAGCAGTTCTTC. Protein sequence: CASRESGGYNEQFF.

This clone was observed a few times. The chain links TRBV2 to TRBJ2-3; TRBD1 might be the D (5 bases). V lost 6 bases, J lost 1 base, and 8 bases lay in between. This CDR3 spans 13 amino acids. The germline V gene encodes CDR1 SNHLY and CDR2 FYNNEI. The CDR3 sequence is CASRSTGTDTQYF. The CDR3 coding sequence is TGTGCCAGCAGGTCGACAGGCACAGATACGCAGTATTTT. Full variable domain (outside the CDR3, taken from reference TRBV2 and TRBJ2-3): EPEVTQTPSHQVTQMGQEVILRCVPISNHLYFYWYRQILGQKVEFLVSFYNNEISEKSEIFDDQFSVERPDGSNFTLKIRSTKLEDSAMYFCASRSTGTDTQYFGPGTRLTVL.

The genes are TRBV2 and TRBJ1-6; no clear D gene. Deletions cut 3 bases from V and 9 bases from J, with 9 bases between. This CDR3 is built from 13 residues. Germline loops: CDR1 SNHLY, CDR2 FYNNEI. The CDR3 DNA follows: TGTGCCAGCAGTGATCTGTCGGGTTCACCCCTCCACTTT. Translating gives CASSDLSGSPLHF.

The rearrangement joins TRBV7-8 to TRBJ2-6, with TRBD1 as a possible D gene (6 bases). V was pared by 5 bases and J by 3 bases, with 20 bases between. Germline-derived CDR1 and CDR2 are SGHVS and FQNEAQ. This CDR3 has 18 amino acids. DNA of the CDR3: TGTGCCAGCAGCAGCCACAGGGTAGGGCGCGGTGGGGCCAACGTCCTGACTTTC. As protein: CASSSHRVGRGGANVLTF.

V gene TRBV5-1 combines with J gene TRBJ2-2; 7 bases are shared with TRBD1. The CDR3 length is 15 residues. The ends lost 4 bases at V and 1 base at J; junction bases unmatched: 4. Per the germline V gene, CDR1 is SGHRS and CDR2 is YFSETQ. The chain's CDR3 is CASSLQGQNTGELFF. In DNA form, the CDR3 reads TGCGCCAGCAGCCTACAGGGGCAGAACACCGGGGAGCTGTTTTTT.